This T cell receptor beta chain appears in the sequencing data of a study of OX40 agonist ivuxolimab in advanced cancers. Whole-study context: Partial responses were observed in three patients, of whom one had hepatocellular carcinoma and two had cutaneous melanoma.

General observations from the study: The investigators did not determine what antigen specificity the expanded peripheral T cells had.

Method: immunoSEQ multiplex PCR; TCRdb's copy keeps in-frame clones and lacks some. The sample consists of some 32,000 clones, approximately 88% of them appearing once. Turning to this clone: Antigen unknown.

Systemic immunosuppression or autoimmune disease history was grounds to exclude patients. Samples of blood were obtained at baseline, on cycle 4 day 1, and on cycle 7 day 1. The sample here was CD4+ or CD8+ T cells sorted from blood, taken in a trial of the OX40 agonist ivuxolimab. The clonotype originates from an adult with an advanced solid tumor such as melanoma, head and neck, liver or kidney cancer.

CDR3 sequence (DNA): TGTGCCAGCAGTGAATCTATAGGAATTTATGGCTACACCTTC. The encoded protein is CASSESIGIYGYTF. This sequence joins TRBV2 and TRBJ1-2, with unresolved D. The V end lost 2 bases, the J end lost 5 bases, and 12 bases lay between the germline ends. Germline lookup yields CDR1 SNHLY and CDR2 FYNNEI. The length of the CDR3 is 14 residues.